The 29 T cell receptor beta chains listed next were all sequenced from one sample in a study of blood T cell repertoires in COVID-19. Method: immunoSEQ multiplex PCR; TCRdb's copy keeps in-frame clones and lacks some. The sample contains fewer than 130,000 clones, 65% to 80% of which appear only once. The specimen was peripheral blood. These receptors were obtained from a woman in her sixties with acute or convalescent COVID-19.

The chain recombines TRBV3-1 (or the pseudogene TRBV3-2) with TRBJ2-7, with 7 bases lining up with TRBD1. V dropped 4 bases and J dropped 4; count of bases not matched to a gene: 1. The CDR3 spans 12 residues. CDR1 is LGHDT and CDR2 is YNNKEL in the germline V gene (reference sequence). CDR3 coding DNA: TGTGCCAGCAGCCGGGACAGATACGAGCAGTACTTC. Translated, it gives CASSRDRYEQYF.

Only one count was recorded for this clone. This chain uses TRBV6-2 or TRBV6-3 with TRBJ2-7; D gene unclear. V shed 1 base and J shed 5 bases, with 6 bases lying between them. The CDR3 has 12 residues. Germline V gene sequence: CDR1 MNHEY, CDR2 SVGEGT. In nucleotides, the CDR3 is TGTGCCAGCAGTTACTACCAGGACGAGCAGTACTTC. This encodes CASSYYQDEQYF.

V is TRBV30 and J is TRBJ1-2; the D gene is possibly TRBD1 (5 bases). The CDR3 consists of 14 residues. The germline V gene has CDR1 GTSNPN and CDR2 SVGIG (reference sequence). The V gene lost 5 bases and the J gene lost 0 bases, with 13 bases spanning the gap. CDR3 coding DNA: TGTGCCTGGGTTCCTCCAGGGTCTAACTATGGCTACACCTTC. As protein: CAWVPPGSNYGYTF.

In this sample, this clone turned up a few times. The chain is built from TRBV27 and TRBJ1-6; TRBD1 aligns across 7 bases. The CDR3 spans 15 residues. V gave up 5 bases and J gave up 10 bases; unmatched junction bases: 11. Germline V gene data show CDR1 as MNHEY and CDR2 as SMNVEV (reference sequence). CDR3 sequence: CASSADREVQSPLHF. The CDR3 coding sequence is TGTGCCAGCAGTGCCGACAGGGAAGTACAATCACCCCTCCACTTT.

This clone was seen more than once but under ten times. The chain has TRBV4-2 and TRBJ2-4; TRBD1 aligns across 12 bases. This CDR3 has 19 amino acids. Germline CDR1 LGHNA, CDR2 YNFKEQ. Trimming at V came to 5 bases and at J to 8 bases, leaving 19 bases not matched to a gene. Here the CDR3 reads CASSTGGAGTGGARDIQYF. The CDR3 bases are TGTGCCAGCAGCACGGGGGGGGCCGGGACAGGGGGCGCGAGGGACATTCAGTACTTC.

This clone was observed once. This chain links TRBV6-2 or TRBV6-3 with TRBJ2-2; D gene ambiguous. Trimming shortened V by 2 bases and J by 4 bases, and 14 bases separated the two germline ends. The CDR3 is made up of 16 amino acids. CDR1 is MNHEY, CDR2 SVGEGT, per germline. CDR3 coding DNA: TGTGCCAGCAGTTACGGTAGTGGAGCTTCCACCGGGGAGCTGTTTTTT. Protein: CASSYGSGASTGELFF.

This clone was counted a few times. The chain couples TRBV9 to TRBJ2-1; D remains unclear. The CDR3 is 12 residues long. The V and J ends lost 7 bases and 6 bases respectively, with 11 bases between them. Germline V lookup: CDR1 SGDLS, CDR2 YYNGEE. In DNA form, the CDR3 reads TGTGCCAGCGGCCAGTCGTTCAATGAGCAGTTCTTC. Protein: CASGQSFNEQFF. Variable domain in full (rest from reference TRBV9 and TRBJ2-1): DSGVTQTPKHLITATGQRVTLRCSPRSGDLSVYWYQQSLDQGLQFLIQYYNGEERAKGNILERFSAQQFPDLHSELNLSSLELGDSALYFCASGQSFNEQFFGPGTRLTVL.

The chain couples TRBV7-9 to TRBJ1-1; 7 nucleotides agree with TRBD1. CDR1 and CDR2 (germline): SEHNR, FQNEAQ (reference sequence). J gave up 10 bases and V 1 base, and 12 bases lay outside the gene matches. CDR3 length: 15 residues. DNA for the CDR3: TGTGCCAGCAGCTTAGAAGACAGGGCCCTACTTTCAGCTTTCTTT. Amino acids: CASSLEDRALLSAFF. The variable domain in full, completed from reference TRBV7-9 and TRBJ1-1, reads DTGVSQNPRHKITKRGQNVTFRCDPISEHNRLYWYRQTLGQGPEFLTYFQNEAQLEKSRLLSDRFSAERPKGSFSTLEIQRTEQGDSAMYLCASSLEDRALLSAFFGQGTRLTVV.

This chain uses TRBV6-5 with TRBJ1-4; 8 nucleotides line up with TRBD1. Germline V gene lookup returns CDR1 MNHEY and CDR2 SVGAGI. V was clipped by 10 bases and J by 7 bases; unmatched bases: 14. CDR3 length: 15 residues. The DNA of the CDR3 is TGTGCCACCCGTCCCGGGACAGGCACGGGTGAAAAACTGTTTTTT. Protein product: CATRPGTGTGEKLFF.

This chain links TRBV7-9 with TRBJ1-1; D remains unclear. The CDR3 contains 15 residues. Per germline, CDR1 SEHNR and CDR2 FQNEAQ (reference sequence). V lost 5 bases and J lost 3, with 16 bases in between. The CDR3 DNA reads as TGTGCCAGCAGCCCCCTCAGAGGCGGATACACTGAAGCTTTCTTT. This codes for CASSPLRGGYTEAFF.

The chain's CDR3 is CASSDFSLGDTQYF. The CDR3, as DNA: TGTGCCAGCAGTGACTTTAGCCTTGGAGATACGCAGTATTTT. The chain has TRBV6-4 and TRBJ2-3; D not certain. The V gene's germline CDR1 is MRHNA and CDR2 SNTAGT. Trimming removed 1 base from V and 5 bases from J, with 10 bases in between. This CDR3 spans 14 amino acids.

This sequence joins TRBV9 and TRBJ2-3; 7 bases agree with TRBD2. The CDR3 contains 15 residues. In germline, CDR1 is SGDLS, CDR2 YYNGEE. After removal of 0 bases from V and 1 base from J, the junction contained 2 bases not matched to a gene. CDR3 sequence reads: CASSVGSGGTDTQYF. The CDR3 nucleotides are TGTGCCAGCAGCGTAGGAAGCGGGGGCACAGATACGCAGTATTTT.

This clone was recorded only once. This chain links TRBV6-5 with TRBJ1-1, with TRBD1 matching over 8 bases. This CDR3 comprises 15 residues. V was pared by 5 bases and J by 5 bases, with 10 bases of the junction left unmatched. CDR1 MNHEY and CDR2 SVGAGI come from the germline V gene. The CDR3 protein is CASSLYQGARTEAFF. For the CDR3, the DNA is TGTGCCAGCAGTCTTTACCAGGGGGCGCGGACTGAAGCTTTCTTT.

The rearrangement joins TRBV7-9 to TRBJ2-3; TRBD1 matches 10 bases. CDR1 and CDR2 from the germline V gene are SEHNR and FQNEAQ (reference sequence). The CDR3 runs 17 residues. Germline trimming cut 5 bases from V and 4 bases from J; bases unmatched to any gene: 12. The CDR3 coding sequence is TGTGCCAGCAGCCCCTGGGGACAGGGGAGGAGGTCAGATACGCAGTATTTT. It yields the protein CASSPWGQGRRSDTQYF.

The rearrangement joins TRBV6-5 to TRBJ1-2; D might be TRBD1 (5 bases). This CDR3 is built from 16 residues. Germline V gene sequence: CDR1 MNHEY, CDR2 SVGAGI. V was clipped by 0 bases and J by 6 bases, with 17 bases between them. CDR3 nucleotide sequence: TGTGCCAGCAGTTACTCGCTAGACCGGACAATCCATGGCTACACCTTC. Its protein product is CASSYSLDRTIHGYTF.

J is TRBJ1-1 and V is TRBV6-4, with 12 bases lining up with TRBD1. V lost 8 bases and J lost 5; bases outside the gene matches: 18. The CDR3 loop spans 18 amino acids. Germline CDR1 and CDR2: MRHNA and SNTAGT. CDR3 loop: CASRDPGQGASCRTEAFF. The CDR3 DNA reads as TGTGCCAGCCGGGACCCGGGACAGGGGGCCTCCTGTAGGACTGAAGCTTTCTTT.

V gene TRBV9 combines with J gene TRBJ2-1; 7 bases align to TRBD1. Germline V gene lookup returns CDR1 SGDLS and CDR2 YYNGEE. Losses at the gene ends were 4 bases for V and 1 base for J; bases not matched to a gene: 2. CDR3 length: 14 amino acids. The CDR3 here is CASSRDSSYNEQFF. DNA for the CDR3: TGTGCCAGCAGCAGGGACAGTTCCTACAATGAGCAGTTCTTC.

This chain joins TRBV6-1 and TRBJ1-1; 7 bases align to TRBD1. Unmatched junction bases numbered 6, after V lost 5 bases and J lost 0 bases. The CDR3 consists of 15 residues. Germline lookup yields CDR1 MNHNS and CDR2 SASEGT. CDR3 sequence (DNA): TGTGCCAGCAGTCACCTACAGGGGTTGAACACTGAAGCTTTCTTT. This translates into CASSHLQGLNTEAFF.

The chain joins TRBV5-1 to TRBJ1-6, with D unresolved. V was cut by 6 bases and J by 0 bases, with 13 bases left in between. The CDR3 totals 16 residues. CDR1 is SGHRS, CDR2 YFSETQ, per germline. CDR3 residues: CASTEGGRSYNSPLHF. The CDR3 bases are TGCGCCAGCACTGAGGGAGGGCGCTCCTATAATTCACCCCTCCACTTT.

This clone was counted once. This chain joins TRBV15 and TRBJ1-5; a possible D gene is TRBD1 (6 bases). Trimming pared 3 bases from V and 2 bases from J, leaving 11 bases between. Germline V gives CDR1 LNHNV, CDR2 YYDKDF (reference sequence). This CDR3 contains 15 residues. Written as DNA, the CDR3 is TGTGCCACCAGCAGGGGGGACATTGGCAATCAGCCCCAGCATTTT. Translating gives CATSRGDIGNQPQHF.

The rearrangement links TRBV19 to TRBJ2-3; D might be TRBD1 (5 bases). The CDR3 extends over 12 amino acids. From germline, CDR1 is LNHDA and CDR2 SQIVND (reference sequence). Deletions cut 8 bases from V and 6 bases from J, with 12 bases between. CDR3 in amino acids: CASGPQGDTQYF. DNA for the CDR3: TGTGCCAGTGGCCCCCAGGGTGATACGCAGTATTTT.

The rearrangement links TRBV19 to TRBJ1-5, with D perhaps matching TRBD1 (5 bases). The ends were cut back, 5 bases at V and 10 bases at J, with 18 bases in the middle. CDR1 and CDR2 (germline): LNHDA, SQIVND (reference sequence). The length of the CDR3 is 14 residues. The DNA for the CDR3 is TGTGCCAGTAGTCCCCGACAGATATCTTCTCCCCAGCATTTT. Translation gives CASSPRQISSPQHF.

This rearrangement joins TRBV7-8 to TRBJ2-3; TRBD1 matches 8 bases. Germline-derived CDR1 and CDR2 are SGHVS and FQNEAQ. The CDR3 is made up of 14 amino acids. V lost 5 bases, J lost 3 bases, and 4 bases stayed unmatched. The CDR3 protein is CASSRTGPTDTQYF. The CDR3 coding sequence is TGTGCCAGCAGCCGGACAGGGCCAACAGATACGCAGTATTTT. Full variable domain (rest looked up from reference TRBV7-8 and TRBJ2-3): GAGVSQSPRYKVAKRGQDVALRCDPISGHVSLFWYQQALGQGPEFLTYFQNEAQLDKSGLPSDRFFAERPEGSVSTLKIQRTQQEDSAVYLCASSRTGPTDTQYFGPGTRLTVL.

The genes are TRBV7-9 and TRBJ1-6; 8 bases line up with TRBD1. Trimming at V came to 1 base and at J to 10 bases, leaving 15 bases not matched to a gene. This CDR3 has 18 residues. Germline CDR1 reads SEHNR; CDR2 reads FQNEAQ (reference sequence). The CDR3 region is CASSLVRTGPPLGSPLHF. The CDR3, as DNA: TGTGCCAGCAGCTTAGTCCGGACAGGGCCTCCTTTAGGCTCACCCCTCCACTTT.

The genes are TRBV6-5 and TRBJ1-4; tentative D call: TRBD1 (6 bases). The CDR3 loop spans 15 amino acids. The germline V gene encodes CDR1 MNHEY and CDR2 SVGAGI. Trimming left V 5 bases short and J 5 bases short, with 15 bases between. CDR3 DNA: TGTGCCAGCAGTCACAACACAGGGTCGAATGAAAAACTGTTTTTT. The encoded protein is CASSHNTGSNEKLFF.

The chain carries TRBV30 and TRBJ2-7; 7 nucleotides agree with TRBD1. The CDR3 sequence is 12 residues long. Germline assignment: CDR1 GTSNPN and CDR2 SVGIG (reference sequence). Trimming removed 2 bases from V and 10 bases from J; junction bases left unmatched: 8. The CDR3 DNA reads as TGTGCCTGGAGTTTGACAGGGATTATCCAGTACTTC. Translation gives CAWSLTGIIQYF.

The chain uses TRBV19 and TRBJ1-6; 7 bases line up with TRBD1. The CDR3 contains 16 residues. Germline V gene sequence: CDR1 LNHDA, CDR2 SQIVND (reference sequence). V shed 5 bases, J shed 0 bases, and the junction held 4 bases outside the gene matches. The CDR3 is CASSPTGSSYNSPLHF. In DNA, the CDR3 is TGTGCCAGTAGTCCGACAGGGAGCTCCTATAATTCACCCCTCCACTTT.

The chain links TRBV13 to TRBJ2-3, with TRBD2 matching over 8 bases. CDR3 length equals 15 residues. Trimming cost V 4 bases and J 1 base; bases outside gene matches: 4. Germline CDR1 is PRHDT and CDR2 is FYEKMQ (reference sequence). As DNA, the CDR3 is TGTGCCAGCAGCTCGTTTAGCGGGGGCACAGATACGCAGTATTTT. This gives the protein CASSSFSGGTDTQYF. The full variable domain, completed using reference TRBV13 and TRBJ2-3, is AAGVIQSPRHLIKEKRETATLKCYPIPRHDTVYWYQQGPGQDPQFLISFYEKMQSDKGSIPDRFSAQQFSDYHSELNMSSLELGDSALYFCASSSFSGGTDTQYFGPGTRLTVL.

The gene calls are TRBV9 and TRBJ1-4; 10 bases agree with TRBD1. Germline CDR1 SGDLS, CDR2 YYNGEE. CDR3 length: 15 residues. The V gene end was trimmed by 3 bases and the J gene end by 7 bases; junction bases not matched to a gene: 6. The DNA for the CDR3 is TGTGCCAGCAGCGGCTTGGGACAGGGGAGTGAAAAACTGTTTTTT. This encodes CASSGLGQGSEKLFF.